What follows are 25 T cell receptor beta chains derived from one specimen sequenced in a study of PD-L1 blockade in urothelial cancer. This sample's time point: peripheral blood 6 weeks after treatment start. Sequencing used immunoSEQ multiplex PCR; TCRdb keeps in-frame clones, though not all of them. The sample records around 69,000 clones, around 90% being singletons. The sequenced sample was PBMCs, obtained around atezolizumab (anti-PD-L1) treatment. Receptor source: a woman aged 80 or over with urothelial cancer.

The chain carries TRBV19 and TRBJ2-7, with TRBD2 identical over 11 bases. The germline V gene encodes CDR1 LNHDA and CDR2 SQIVND (reference sequence). This CDR3 is 16 amino acids long. The ends lost 4 bases at V and 4 bases at J; junction bases unmatched: 9. CDR3 loop: CASSTQTSGIGYEQYF. The CDR3 DNA sequence: TGTGCCAGTAGTACGCAGACTAGCGGGATTGGTTACGAGCAGTACTTC.

The CDR3, as DNA: TGCGCCACCCGCCGAGCTTCCGACAATGAGCAGTTCTTC. This sequence encodes CATRRASDNEQFF. V usage is TRBV10-1 and J usage is TRBJ2-1; D unclear. The CDR3 length is 13 residues. V lost 10 bases and J 5 bases, leaving 15 bases between the germline ends. In germline, CDR1 is WNHNN, CDR2 SYGVQD (reference sequence).

This rearrangement joins TRBV27 to TRBJ1-2; D is perhaps TRBD1 (5 bases). CDR1 is MNHEY and CDR2 is SMNVEV in the germline V gene (reference sequence). This CDR3 has 16 amino acids. V lost 6 bases to trimming and J lost 4 bases, with 21 bases between them. The CDR3 region has the DNA TGTGCCAGCAGCCTCGCGGGGGGACGGCATCCCTATGGCTACACCTTC. Translated, it gives CASSLAGGRHPYGYTF.

This clone has just one count. The chain carries TRBV25-1 and TRBJ2-5; D is ambiguous. V lost 1 base, J lost 4 bases, and 4 bases lay in between. Germline assignment: CDR1 MGHDK and CDR2 SYGVNS. This CDR3 is built from 12 residues. CDR3 sequence: CASSEFGETQYF. The DNA of the CDR3 is TGTGCCAGCAGTGAATTCGGAGAGACCCAGTACTTC. Full variable domain (missing parts from reference TRBV25-1 and TRBJ2-5): EADIYQTPRYLVIGTGKKITLECSQTMGHDKMYWYQQDPGMELHLIHYSYGVNSTEKGDLSSESTVSRIRTEHFPLTLESARPSHTSQYLCASSEFGETQYFGPGTRLLVL.

The chain is built from TRBV5-1 and TRBJ2-1; maybe TRBD2 (6 bases). The germline V gene has CDR1 SGHRS and CDR2 YFSETQ. V shed 4 bases and J shed 4 bases, with 9 bases lying between them. The CDR3 has 13 residues. The CDR3 bases are TGCGCCAGCAGCCCGGACTATTACAATGAGCAGTTCTTC. It translates to CASSPDYYNEQFF.

The chain carries TRBV5-6 and TRBJ2-7; a weak D match, TRBD1 (6 bases). Looked up from germline, CDR1 is SGHDT and CDR2 is YYEEEE. Trimming stripped 0 bases from V and 3 bases from J, with 10 bases between. The CDR3 loop spans 14 amino acids. In DNA form, the CDR3 reads TGTGCCAGCAGCTTGGGTGCAGGGGTCTACGAGCAGTACTTC. It translates to CASSLGAGVYEQYF.

This clone came up once. The chain uses TRBV6-5 and TRBJ1-1; 9 bases line up with TRBD1. The CDR3 length is 13 residues. Germline V lookup: CDR1 MNHEY, CDR2 SVGAGI. J gave up 2 bases and V 10 bases, and 5 bases lay outside the gene matches. This CDR3 reads CATTTGGNTEAFF. The CDR3 coding sequence is TGTGCCACCACGACAGGGGGTAACACTGAAGCTTTCTTT.

Comment on this clone: A read error may produce the germline difference seen at one junction end. This rearrangement joins TRBV19 to TRBJ1-5; 8 positions match TRBD1. The CDR3 is 15 residues long. Germline loops: CDR1 LNHDA, CDR2 SQIVND (reference sequence). CDR3 in amino acids: CASRKGTGSNQPQHF. The CDR3 nucleotides are TGTGCGAGTAGAAAGGGGACAGGTAGCAATCAGCCCCAGCATTTT.

J is TRBJ2-1 and V is TRBV9, with D possibly being TRBD1 (6 bases). Germline-derived CDR1 and CDR2 are SGDLS and YYNGEE. The V gene lost 6 bases and the J gene lost 3 bases, with 19 bases spanning the gap. The CDR3 contains 16 residues. The CDR3 region is CASTPFGQGSYNEQFF. CDR3 sequence (DNA): TGTGCCAGCACCCCATTCGGGCAGGGGAGCTACAATGAGCAGTTCTTC.

This rearrangement joins TRBV7-6 to TRBJ1-1, with D possibly being TRBD1 (5 bases). The CDR3 covers 14 residues. V lost 1 base and J lost 2, with 8 bases in between. Germline V CDR1 and CDR2: SGHVS, FNYEAQ. This CDR3 is CASSLGGENTEAFF. The CDR3 bases are TGTGCCAGCAGCTTAGGGGGGGAAAACACTGAAGCTTTCTTT.

Only one count was recorded for this clone. The chain employs TRBV10-3 and TRBJ1-2; no clear D. V lost 3 bases and J lost 2, with 10 bases in between. Germline V gene lookup returns CDR1 ENHRY and CDR2 SYGVKD. CDR3 size: 14 residues. The CDR3 spells CAISDSGSNYGYTF. The CDR3 nucleotides read TGTGCCATCAGTGATTCCGGGAGCAACTATGGCTACACCTTC.

V and J are TRBV11-3 and TRBJ2-3; 9 bases agree with TRBD2. V shed 5 bases and J 2 bases; nucleotides not matched to a gene: 5. The CDR3 contains 15 residues. The V gene's germline CDR1 is SGHNT and CDR2 YENEEA. CDR3 nucleotide sequence: TGTGCCAGCAGCCCTAGCGGGACTATCACAGATACGCAGTATTTT. It yields the protein CASSPSGTITDTQYF.

The J gene is TRBJ1-5, the V gene TRBV30; perhaps TRBD1 as D (5 bases). The CDR3 length is 13 residues. Germline V gene sequence: CDR1 GTSNPN, CDR2 SVGIG (reference sequence). V dropped 6 bases and J dropped 6 bases, with 15 bases sitting between them. The CDR3 is CACHGGGRQPQHF. The CDR3, as DNA: TGTGCCTGTCATGGGGGAGGGCGTCAGCCCCAGCATTTT.

V is TRBV5-1 and J is TRBJ2-1; 15 nucleotides agree with TRBD2. This CDR3 has 16 residues. Germline V CDR1 and CDR2: SGHRS, YFSETQ. With V trimmed by 4 bases and J by 8 bases, 7 bases remained unmatched. CDR3 in DNA: TGCGCCAGCAGCCCTGGGACTAGCGGGAGGATAGATGAGCAGTTCTTC. Its protein is CASSPGTSGRIDEQFF.

The chain combines TRBV5-4 with TRBJ1-4; 7 positions match TRBD1. Germline CDR1 reads SGHNT; CDR2 reads YYREEE (reference sequence). This CDR3 is 16 amino acids long. V was pared by 3 bases and J by 0 bases, with 5 bases of the junction left unmatched. The CDR3 protein is CASSSRDSSTNEKLFF. For the CDR3, the DNA is TGTGCCAGCAGCTCCCGGGACAGTTCAACTAATGAAAAACTGTTTTTT.

V is TRBV19 and J is TRBJ2-3, with D unclear. Trimming removed 8 bases from V and 4 bases from J, with 19 bases in between. Per the germline V gene, CDR1 is LNHDA and CDR2 is SQIVND (reference sequence). CDR3 length: 15 amino acids. The DNA of the CDR3 is TGTGCCAGTTCTTTCGGGTCCCCACCCTCAGATACGCAGTATTTT. Its translation is CASSFGSPPSDTQYF.

The chain is built from TRBV19 and TRBJ2-1; D is unclear. Trimming left V 6 bases short and J 9 bases short, with 27 bases between. The length of the CDR3 is 17 residues. Germline V gene sequence: CDR1 LNHDA, CDR2 SQIVND (reference sequence). CDR3 sequence reads: CASRLINSLPTLVEQFF. The CDR3 DNA sequence: TGTGCCAGTAGGCTGATTAATAGCCTACCCACATTGGTTGAGCAGTTCTTC.

The genes are TRBV27 and TRBJ2-7, with D maybe TRBD2 (5 bases). The V gene's germline CDR1 is MNHEY and CDR2 SMNVEV (reference sequence). V lost 6 bases and J lost 2, with 17 bases in between. This CDR3 is built from 15 residues. Here the CDR3 DNA reads TGTGCCAGCAGGGGAGCCAGGACCCTAGCCTACGAGCAGTACTTC. Amino acid sequence: CASRGARTLAYEQYF.

The chain has TRBV7-9 and TRBJ1-4, with D possibly TRBD1 on 5 matching bases. The germline CDR1 and CDR2 sequences are SEHNR and FQNEAQ (reference sequence). V was pared by 1 base and J by 9 bases, with 12 bases between. The length of the CDR3 is 14 residues. In nucleotides, the CDR3 is TGTGCCAGCAGCTTAGATACAGGCAGTCAAAAACTGTTTTTT. Its protein product is CASSLDTGSQKLFF.

The rearrangement uses TRBV11-3 and TRBJ2-7; 9 bases line up with TRBD2. The V gene end was trimmed by 0 bases and the J gene end by 4 bases; junction bases not matched to a gene: 1. Germline CDR1 SGHNT, CDR2 YENEEA. CDR3 size: 14 residues. CDR3 nucleotides: TGTGCCAGCAGCTTAGATAGCGGGAGTTACGAGCAGTACTTC. Amino acid sequence: CASSLDSGSYEQYF.

The V call is TRBV5-4, the J call TRBJ2-7, with TRBD1 matching over 7 bases. The germline gives CDR1 SGHNT, CDR2 YYREEE (reference sequence). This CDR3 region has 16 residues. V shed 4 bases, J shed 0 bases, and the junction held 10 bases outside the gene matches. This CDR3 is CASSPKTGANSYEQYF. CDR3 DNA sequence: TGTGCCAGCAGCCCAAAAACAGGGGCTAACTCCTACGAGCAGTACTTC.

The V and J genes are TRBV18 and TRBJ2-7; D uncertain. V was clipped by 0 bases and J by 2 bases, with 14 bases between them. The CDR3 length is 16 residues. Germline CDR1 is KGHSH and CDR2 is LQKENI. The CDR3 sequence is CASSPPSRRGPYEQYF. The CDR3 region has the DNA TGTGCCAGCTCACCACCTTCACGGCGTGGGCCCTACGAGCAGTACTTC. The full variable domain, rest sourced from reference TRBV18 and TRBJ2-7, is NAGVMQNPRHLVRRRGQEARLRCSPMKGHSHVYWYRQLPEEGLKFMVYLQKENIIDESGMPKERFSAEFPKEGPSILRIQQVVRGDSAAYFCASSPPSRRGPYEQYFGPGTRLTVT.

The CDR3, as DNA: TGTGCCAGCAGTTCCTCGGGACGCGGGATCCATGAGCAGTTCTTC. This translates into CASSSSGRGIHEQFF. The chain combines TRBV28 with TRBJ2-1; the D gene is possibly TRBD2 (6 bases). Germline assignment: CDR1 MDHEN and CDR2 SYDVKM. CDR3 length equals 15 residues. The V gene lost 4 bases and the J gene lost 8 bases, with 18 bases spanning the gap. Drawing the rest from reference TRBV28 and TRBJ2-1, the complete variable domain is DVKVTQSSRYLVKRTGEKVFLECVQDMDHENMFWYRQDPGLGLRLIYFSYDVKMKEKGDIPEGYSVSREKKERFSLILESASTNQTSMYLCASSSSGRGIHEQFFGPGTRLTVL.

The rearrangement joins TRBV27 to TRBJ2-7; the D gene is possibly TRBD1 (6 bases). CDR3 length: 14 residues. Trimming left V 6 bases short and J 0 bases short, with 12 bases between. Germline lookup yields CDR1 MNHEY and CDR2 SMNVEV (reference sequence). CDR3 sequence reads: CASRAGQTSYEQYF. The CDR3 region has the DNA TGTGCCAGCAGGGCCGGACAGACCTCCTACGAGCAGTACTTC.

The gene calls are TRBV6-5 and TRBJ2-7, with TRBD1 identical over 10 bases. CDR1 MNHEY and CDR2 SVGAGI come from the germline V gene. This CDR3 contains 14 residues. V trimming: 6 bases; J trimming: 2 bases; junction bases outside the gene matches: 4. The CDR3 nucleotides are TGTGCCAGCAGGCCCGGGACAGGGGCCTACGAGCAGTACTTC. Its translation: CASRPGTGAYEQYF.